These 19 T cell receptor beta chains were all obtained from the same sample, sequenced in a study of cytomegalovirus exposure and HLA in healthy donors. A multiplex PCR was run with 60 Vbeta primers and 13 Jbeta primers. Clones were sequenced by immunoSEQ multiplex PCR, and TCRdb holds only the in-frame ones, with some missing. Its listing shows fewer than 150,000 clones. The specimen was PBMCs. These receptors came from a man between 35 and 55 years old in good health and CMV-seronegative.

V gene TRBV19 combines with J gene TRBJ1-5, with D perhaps matching TRBD1 (5 bases). The CDR3 extends over 12 amino acids. Germline loops: CDR1 LNHDA, CDR2 SQIVND (reference sequence). Trimming shortened V by 5 bases and J by 7 bases, and 9 bases separated the two germline ends. This CDR3 reads CASSEQGQPQHF. The DNA for the CDR3 is TGTGCCAGTAGTGAGCAGGGCCAGCCCCAGCATTTT.

This chain uses TRBV27 with TRBJ2-3, with 10 bases lining up with TRBD2. Germline assignment: CDR1 MNHEY and CDR2 SMNVEV (reference sequence). The CDR3 runs to 14 residues. Trimming at V came to 5 bases and at J to 5 bases, leaving 4 bases not matched to a gene. The CDR3: CASSPLAGVDTQYF. In nucleotides, the CDR3 is TGTGCCAGCAGTCCCCTAGCGGGGGTAGATACGCAGTATTTT.

J is TRBJ1-2 and V is TRBV10-3, with 7 bases aligning to TRBD1. The junction had 9 bases not matched to a gene; V was cut back by 5 bases and J by 6 bases. The V gene's germline CDR1 is ENHRY and CDR2 SYGVKD. The CDR3 has 14 residues. DNA of the CDR3: TGTGCCATCAGTTTCTCGGCAGGGGGTGATGGCTACACCTTC. Its translation: CAISFSAGGDGYTF.

The V and J genes are TRBV2 and TRBJ2-7, with TRBD1 as a possible D gene (5 bases). There are 11 residues in the CDR3. The germline V gene encodes CDR1 SNHLY and CDR2 FYNNEI. V was cut by 7 bases and J by 3 bases, with 7 bases left in between. The CDR3 is CASTGLYEQYF. The CDR3 coding sequence is TGTGCCAGCACAGGGCTCTACGAGCAGTACTTC.

The chain is built from TRBV2 and TRBJ1-2, with 7 bases fitting TRBD1. CDR1 and CDR2 (germline): SNHLY, FYNNEI. Losses at the gene ends were 4 bases for V and 8 bases for J; bases not matched to a gene: 16. This CDR3 has 16 amino acids. The CDR3 DNA is TGTGCCAGCAGTGCCCGACAGGGCCGGATGGAGGGGGGCTACACCTTC. The encoded protein is CASSARQGRMEGGYTF.

The V gene is TRBV9, the J gene TRBJ2-2, with a weak D call TRBD2 (6 bases). The CDR3 consists of 16 residues. Germline lookup yields CDR1 SGDLS and CDR2 YYNGEE. Between the trimmed V and J ends, which lost 0 bases and 6 bases, there was a span of 15 bases. The CDR3 reads CASSVAGTGGSGELFF. As DNA, the CDR3 is TGTGCCAGCAGCGTAGCTGGGACTGGCGGGTCCGGGGAGCTGTTTTTT.

V is TRBV4-1 and J is TRBJ1-4, with D tentatively TRBD1 (6 bases). V was trimmed by 0 bases and J by 8 bases, leaving 13 bases between them. CDR3 length equals 15 residues. Germline-derived CDR1 and CDR2 are MGHRA and YSYEKL. CDR3 DNA sequence: TGCGCCAGCAGCCAAGATGGGGGGGCTGGAGAAAAACTGTTTTTT. This codes for CASSQDGGAGEKLFF.

The chain is built from TRBV6-6 and TRBJ2-3; 9 nucleotides agree with TRBD2. Germline assignment: CDR1 MNHNY and CDR2 SVGAGI (reference sequence). CDR3 length equals 14 residues. J lost 6 bases, V lost 6 bases, and 7 bases had no gene match. As DNA, the CDR3 is TGTGCCAGCAGATTAGCGGGGGCGGGGGATACGCAGTATTTT. Translated: CASRLAGAGDTQYF.

CDR3 bases: TGTGCCAGCAGCTTAACGGGACAGGGGTTCCACGAGCAGTACTTC. It codes for CASSLTGQGFHEQYF. The chain joins TRBV7-3 to TRBJ2-7; 10 positions match TRBD1. Unmatched junction bases numbered 4, after V lost 0 bases and J lost 5 bases. The CDR3 length is 15 residues. In germline, CDR1 is SGHTA, CDR2 FQGTGA. The whole variable domain, filled in from reference TRBV7-3 and TRBJ2-7, reads GAGVSQTPSNKVTEKGKYVELRCDPISGHTALYWYRQSLGQGPEFLIYFQGTGAADDSGLPNDRFFAVRPEGSVSTLKIQRTERGDSAVYLCASSLTGQGFHEQYFGPGTRLTVT.

This chain uses TRBV7-6 with TRBJ2-1, with D possibly TRBD1 on 6 matching bases. Trimming cost V 1 base and J 3 bases, with 16 bases left between them. There are 17 residues in the CDR3. The V gene's germline CDR1 is SGHVS and CDR2 FNYEAQ. The CDR3 sequence is CASSLGGRNPLYNEQFF. CDR3 bases: TGTGCCAGCAGCTTAGGGGGGCGGAACCCCCTCTACAATGAGCAGTTCTTC.

The chain joins TRBV28 to TRBJ1-4; 7 bases match TRBD1. V was pared by 11 bases and J by 4 bases, with 7 bases of the junction left unmatched. CDR3 size: 13 residues. The germline CDR1 and CDR2 sequences are MDHEN and SYDVKM. CDR3 region: CALEDRNNEKLFF. The CDR3 nucleotides are TGTGCCTTAGAGGACAGGAATAATGAAAAACTGTTTTTT.

The V and J genes are TRBV6-5 and TRBJ2-2; 13 bases agree with TRBD2. CDR3 length: 14 residues. Germline V lookup: CDR1 MNHEY, CDR2 SVGAGI. With 5 bases clipped from V and 13 bases from J, the junction kept 7 bases outside the gene matches. The CDR3 loop is CASSQTSGGAALFF. The CDR3 coding sequence is TGTGCCAGCAGTCAAACTAGCGGGGGGGCCGCGCTGTTTTTT.

The chain joins TRBV7-2 to TRBJ1-2, with D possibly TRBD1 on 5 matching bases. V was shortened by 2 bases and J by 4 bases, with 11 bases between the two germline ends. The CDR3 extends over 14 amino acids. Looked up from germline, CDR1 is SGHTA and CDR2 is FQGNSA. The CDR3 reads CASSLFRQFYGYTF. DNA for the CDR3: TGTGCCAGCAGCTTATTTAGACAGTTCTATGGCTACACCTTC. The full variable domain, with the rest looked up from reference TRBV7-2 and TRBJ1-2, is GAGVSQSPSNKVTEKGKDVELRCDPISGHTALYWYRQSLGQGLEFLIYFQGNSAPDKSGLPSDRFSAERTGGSVSTLTIQRTQQEDSAVYLCASSLFRQFYGYTFGSGTRLTVV.

The gene calls are TRBV5-4 and TRBJ1-1; 7 nucleotides line up with TRBD1. After removal of 1 base from V and 1 base from J, the junction contained 13 bases not matched to a gene. From germline, CDR1 is SGHNT and CDR2 YYREEE (reference sequence). There are 18 residues in the CDR3. CDR3 protein: CASSLNKAPGQTNTEAFF. DNA of the CDR3: TGTGCCAGCAGCTTGAATAAGGCCCCGGGACAGACGAACACTGAAGCTTTCTTT.

The chain has TRBV4-2 and TRBJ1-1; 7 nucleotides align to TRBD1. The CDR3 is 14 residues long. V lost 4 bases to trimming and J lost 1 base; unmatched junction nucleotides: 3. Germline V gene sequence: CDR1 LGHNA, CDR2 YNFKEQ. CDR3 bases: TGTGCCAGCAGCCTAGACAGGGCGAACACTGAAGCTTTCTTT. Its translation is CASSLDRANTEAFF.

This chain joins TRBV15 and TRBJ2-5; 8 bases align to TRBD2. J was trimmed by 3 bases and V by 4 bases; bases with no gene match: 13. Germline loops: CDR1 LNHNV, CDR2 YYDKDF (reference sequence). The CDR3 extends over 17 amino acids. The CDR3 spells CATSTLTGGATKETQYF. CDR3 DNA sequence: TGTGCCACCAGCACCTTGACCGGGGGGGCCACCAAAGAGACCCAGTACTTC.

Here the CDR3 reads CASSTDRGHSPLHF. For the CDR3, the DNA is TGTGCCAGCAGCACGGACAGGGGGCATTCACCCCTCCACTTT. The chain joins TRBV5-4 to TRBJ1-6, with TRBD1 matching 11 bases. The CDR3 covers 14 residues. Germline V gene lookup returns CDR1 SGHNT and CDR2 YYREEE (reference sequence). Trimming took 4 bases from V and 8 from J; bases not matched to a gene: 2. Full variable domain (remainder filled in from reference TRBV5-4 and TRBJ1-6): ETGVTQSPTHLIKTRGQQVTLRCSSQSGHNTVSWYQQALGQGPQFIFQYYREEENGRGNFPPRFSGLQFPNYSSELNVNALELDDSALYLCASSTDRGHSPLHFGNGTRLTVT.

This chain joins TRBV4-2 and TRBJ1-1, with D possibly being TRBD1 (5 bases). Germline CDR1 and CDR2: LGHNA and YNFKEQ. The ends were cut back, 4 bases at V and 5 bases at J, with 8 bases in the middle. The CDR3 length is 12 residues. CDR3 protein: CASSPGGTEAFF. Written as DNA, the CDR3 is TGTGCCAGCAGCCCGGGGGGGACTGAAGCTTTCTTT.

V usage is TRBV6-1 and J usage is TRBJ1-1; weak D call: TRBD1 (5 bases). The CDR3 consists of 10 residues. Germline CDR1 MNHNS, CDR2 SASEGT. V was pared by 6 bases and J by 11 bases, with 10 bases between. In nucleotides, the CDR3 is TGTGCCAGCAGAGGGGTTTTGGCTTTCTTT. Its protein is CASRGVLAFF.